Presented here are 18 T cell receptor beta chains from one specimen sequenced in a study of blood T cell repertoires in COVID-19. Sequenced by immunoSEQ multiplex PCR; TCRdb stores in-frame clones only, minus some. Among some 240,000 clones listed, 82% were seen once. Specimen: peripheral blood. These receptors originate from a woman aged 70-85 years with COVID-19, enrolled during active disease.

The count of this clone is one. The CDR3 bases are TGTGCCTGGAGTACACGAATCACCGCGGGGGGTTCACCCCTCCACTTT. It is translated as CAWSTRITAGGSPLHF. The V and J genes are TRBV30 and TRBJ1-6; TRBD1 might be the D (5 bases). CDR3 length: 16 residues. Germline loops: CDR1 GTSNPN, CDR2 SVGIG (reference sequence). Trimming removed 2 bases from V and 9 bases from J, with 20 bases in between.

A note on this clone: Other nucleotide sequences in the sample specify the same CDR3. This chain connects TRBV15 to TRBJ1-1; TRBD1 aligns across 8 bases. Germline V gene sequence: CDR1 LNHNV, CDR2 YYDKDF (reference sequence). The CDR3 has 14 amino acids. V was pared by 8 bases and J by 5 bases, with 10 bases of the junction left unmatched. DNA for the CDR3: TGTGCCACCCGACCTCAGGGGGCGCGTACTGAAGCTTTCTTT. Translated, it gives CATRPQGARTEAFF.

The chain uses TRBV7-2 and TRBJ1-5; 7 bases fit TRBD1. V dropped 1 base and J dropped 9; count of bases not matched to a gene: 9. The germline V gene has CDR1 SGHTA and CDR2 FQGNSA. The CDR3 is 15 amino acids. In DNA form, the CDR3 reads TGTGCCAGCAGCTTAGACCCGGGACAGCCACGGCCCCAGCATTTT. It specifies CASSLDPGQPRPQHF.

The chain has TRBV14 and TRBJ2-7; 8 bases match TRBD2. Germline-derived CDR1 and CDR2 are SGHDN and FVKESK. The CDR3 runs to 16 residues. V was clipped by 4 bases and J by 0 bases; unmatched bases: 8. CDR3 bases: TGTGCCAGCAGCCCCTTAGCGGGATCGGACTCCTACGAGCAGTACTTC. It yields the protein CASSPLAGSDSYEQYF.

This clone was counted between two and nine times. V and J are TRBV27 and TRBJ1-3, with D perhaps TRBD1 (5 bases). This CDR3 has 14 amino acids. Trimming stripped 6 bases from V and 1 base from J, with 10 bases between. CDR1 is MNHEY and CDR2 is SMNVEV in the germline V gene (reference sequence). The CDR3 bases are TGTGCCAGCAGAAAGGAGGGGTCTGGAAACACCATATATTTT. This translates into CASRKEGSGNTIYF.

This clone was recorded a few times. V gene TRBV3-1 (or the pseudogene TRBV3-2) combines with J gene TRBJ1-2, with D uncertain. The CDR3 is 14 amino acids. Germline values: CDR1 LGHDT, CDR2 YNNKEL (reference sequence). V was shortened by 4 bases and J by 8 bases, with 17 bases between the two germline ends. CDR3 loop: CASSPRGILGGYTF. The CDR3 coding sequence is TGTGCCAGCAGCCCCCGCGGCATACTAGGGGGCTACACCTTC.

The rearrangement links TRBV3-1 (or the pseudogene TRBV3-2) to TRBJ2-5, with TRBD1 matching over 7 bases. The CDR3 has 15 residues. Looked up from germline, CDR1 is LGHDT and CDR2 is YNNKEL (reference sequence). V gave up 6 bases and J gave up 4 bases; unmatched junction bases: 11. The CDR3 here is CASRKPGTEIETQYF. CDR3 nucleotide sequence: TGTGCCAGCAGGAAGCCCGGGACAGAGATAGAGACCCAGTACTTC.

This sequence joins TRBV5-1 and TRBJ2-1, with TRBD1 as a possible D gene (6 bases). The germline gives CDR1 SGHRS, CDR2 YFSETQ. Trimming shortened V by 7 bases and J by 0 bases, and 8 bases separated the two germline ends. CDR3 size: 13 residues. CDR3 in amino acids: CASGQSSYNEQFF. The CDR3 DNA sequence: TGCGCCAGCGGACAGAGCTCCTACAATGAGCAGTTCTTC.

The V and J genes are TRBV6-4 and TRBJ2-7, with D possibly being TRBD2 (5 bases). V was pared by 0 bases and J by 4 bases, with 7 bases between. The CDR3 has 13 residues. Germline V gene lookup returns CDR1 MRHNA and CDR2 SNTAGT. The CDR3 nucleotides read TGTGCCAGCAGTGACTCTCCGGGATACGAGCAGTACTTC. Residues: CASSDSPGYEQYF.

This chain links TRBV9 with TRBJ2-1; 9 bases align to TRBD2. The germline CDR1 and CDR2 sequences are SGDLS and YYNGEE. The CDR3 runs to 15 residues. V lost 0 bases, J lost 7 bases, and 5 bases stayed unmatched. The CDR3 DNA follows: TGTGCCAGCAGCGTAGACAGCGGGAGGCTGAATGAGCAGTTCTTC. This sequence encodes CASSVDSGRLNEQFF. The full variable domain, its missing parts supplied by reference TRBV9 and TRBJ2-1, is DSGVTQTPKHLITATGQRVTLRCSPRSGDLSVYWYQQSLDQGLQFLIQYYNGEERAKGNILERFSAQQFPDLHSELNLSSLELGDSALYFCASSVDSGRLNEQFFGPGTRLTVL.

The J gene is TRBJ2-1, the V gene TRBV7-2, with D uncertain. Trimming took off 5 bases at V and 1 base at J, with 6 bases between the two ends. CDR3 length: 13 residues. Germline-derived CDR1 and CDR2 are SGHTA and FQGNSA. The CDR3 DNA is TGTGCCAGCAGCCCCACTTCCTACAATGAGCAGTTCTTC. This codes for CASSPTSYNEQFF.

The chain links TRBV5-1 to TRBJ2-7; tentative D call: TRBD2 (6 bases). Germline V gene lookup returns CDR1 SGHRS and CDR2 YFSETQ. The V end was cut by 0 bases, the J end by 2 bases, with 15 bases between. The CDR3 is 16 residues long. CDR3 in amino acids: CASSLVGRDLAYEQYF. DNA of the CDR3: TGCGCCAGCAGCTTGGTGGGACGGGACTTGGCCTACGAGCAGTACTTC.

The chain has TRBV4-3 and TRBJ2-7, with D perhaps matching TRBD2 (6 bases). V was trimmed by 0 bases and J by 4 bases, leaving 13 bases between them. The CDR3 covers 15 residues. Germline CDR1 and CDR2: LGHNA and YSLEER. The CDR3 DNA is TGCGCCAGCAGCCAAGAGCGCGGGAAAACATACGAGCAGTACTTC. Translation: CASSQERGKTYEQYF.

J is TRBJ2-2 and V is TRBV25-1, with TRBD2 as a possible D gene (5 bases). The V end lost 4 bases, the J end lost 1 base, and 10 bases lay between the germline ends. Germline loops: CDR1 MGHDK, CDR2 SYGVNS. The CDR3 consists of 15 residues. The CDR3 spells CASSVPEVNTGELFF. The CDR3 DNA sequence: TGTGCCAGCAGTGTCCCGGAGGTGAACACCGGGGAGCTGTTTTTT.

The chain employs TRBV2 and TRBJ1-2; D perhaps matches TRBD1 (5 bases). The germline CDR1 and CDR2 sequences are SNHLY and FYNNEI. V was shortened by 7 bases and J by 7 bases, with 25 bases between the two germline ends. The CDR3 has 16 residues. The CDR3 loop reads CASTLRDSLLTGGYTF. The CDR3 region has the DNA TGTGCCAGCACTCTACGCGACAGTCTTTTAACCGGTGGCTACACCTTC. The full variable domain, in which reference TRBV2 and TRBJ1-2 provide the parts outside the CDR3, is EPEVTQTPSHQVTQMGQEVILRCVPISNHLYFYWYRQILGQKVEFLVSFYNNEISEKSEIFDDQFSVERPDGSNFTLKIRSTKLEDSAMYFCASTLRDSLLTGGYTFGSGTRLTVV.

The chain uses TRBV6-1 and TRBJ2-7; 7 bases align to TRBD2. V shed 2 bases and J 5 bases; nucleotides not matched to a gene: 0. Germline V gene lookup returns CDR1 MNHNS and CDR2 SASEGT. The CDR3 runs 12 residues. The CDR3 DNA reads TGTGCCAGCAGTGAAAGCGGGAACGAGCAGTACTTC. Residues: CASSESGNEQYF.

V gene TRBV7-9 combines with J gene TRBJ1-6, with 8 bases matching TRBD1. The J segment lost 9 bases and the V segment lost 5 bases, leaving 6 bases of the junction unmatched. The CDR3 covers 14 residues. Germline CDR1 reads SEHNR; CDR2 reads FQNEAQ (reference sequence). The CDR3: CASSDRGKGSPLHF. The CDR3 coding sequence is TGTGCCAGCAGCGACAGGGGAAAGGGTTCACCCCTCCACTTT.

This clone occurred a few times. The V call is TRBV18, the J call TRBJ2-7; 7 bases map to TRBD1. Germline-derived CDR1 and CDR2 are KGHSH and LQKENI. The V and J ends lost 2 bases and 0 bases, in that order; junction bases with no gene match: 1. The CDR3 consists of 14 residues. CDR3 region: CASSPGTDSYEQYF. Here the CDR3 DNA reads TGTGCCAGCTCACCAGGGACAGACTCCTACGAGCAGTACTTC.